Listed here are 7 T cell receptor beta chains from one sample, sequenced in a study of patients and donors after allogeneic stem cell transplantation. TCRdb fed the RT-PCR reads into MiXCR, producing one record per CDR3 protein. The sample shows about 74,000 distinct CDR3 sequences, about 26% of them seen only once. Sequencing input: blood, either unsorted or a sorted T cell fraction (not recorded which). The receptors shown here come from a human donor who was either an allogeneic HSCT recipient or a stem cell or donor lymphocyte infusion donor (not recorded which). It is not recorded whose cells these are; they may come from a transplant donor.

This clonotype appeared a few times. This chain links TRBV11-2 with TRBJ1-2; the D is unclear. In germline, CDR1 is SGHAT, CDR2 FQNNGV. V dropped 2 bases and J dropped 4 bases, with 5 bases sitting between them. The CDR3 has 12 residues. As DNA, the CDR3 is TGTGCCAGCAGCTTATATGGCTATGGCTACACCTTC. Its protein product is CASSLYGYGYTF.

This clonotype occurred many times. The chain joins TRBV11-2 to TRBJ2-5; D gene ambiguous. V shed 5 bases and J shed 5 bases, with 6 bases lying between them. This CDR3 contains 11 residues. The germline V gene encodes CDR1 SGHAT and CDR2 FQNNGV. Here the CDR3 DNA reads TGTGCCAGCAGCCCGCTGGAGACCCAGTACTTC. The encoded protein is CASSPLETQYF. Complete variable domain (other parts from reference TRBV11-2 and TRBJ2-5): EAGVAQSPRYKIIEKRQSVAFWCNPISGHATLYWYQQILGQGPKLLIQFQNNGVVDDSQLPKDRFSAERLKGVDSTLKIQPAKLEDSAVYLCASSPLETQYFGPGTRLLVL.

A few counts support this clonotype. The chain links TRBV6-5 to TRBJ1-4; TRBD1 aligns across 9 bases. V was clipped by 4 bases and J by 8 bases; unmatched bases: 14. There are 17 residues in the CDR3. Germline lookup yields CDR1 MNHEY and CDR2 SVGAGI. DNA of the CDR3: TGTGCCAGCAGTTCCCCTAACAGGGGGCTCAAGGAGGAAAAACTGTTTTTT. Residues: CASSSPNRGLKEEKLFF.

The chain recombines TRBV9 with TRBJ2-2; 10 nucleotides match TRBD1. The CDR3 extends over 16 amino acids. V shed 4 bases and J 3 bases; nucleotides not matched to a gene: 6. CDR1 SGDLS and CDR2 YYNGEE come from the germline V gene. Here the CDR3 reads CASSIRDRGYTGELFF. The DNA of the CDR3 is TGTGCCAGCAGCATCCGGGACAGGGGATACACCGGGGAGCTGTTTTTT.

V is TRBV18 and J is TRBJ2-4; D uncertain. In germline, CDR1 is KGHSH, CDR2 LQKENI. V was pared by 3 bases and J by 8 bases, with 11 bases between. This CDR3 has 13 residues. Written as DNA, the CDR3 is TGTGCCAGCTCACCCAGTTCGATAGACATTCAGTACTTC. Encoded protein: CASSPSSIDIQYF.

The chain recombines TRBV5-1 with TRBJ2-4, with a weak D call TRBD1 (6 bases). CDR1 is SGHRS and CDR2 is YFSETQ in the germline V gene. CDR3 length: 15 residues. V dropped 0 bases and J dropped 9 bases, with 16 bases sitting between them. CDR3 sequence reads: CASSLVGQGRSIQYF. The CDR3 region has the DNA TGCGCCAGCAGCTTGGTAGGGCAGGGGCGAAGCATTCAGTACTTC.

The V gene is TRBV20-1, the J gene TRBJ2-7, with 9 nucleotides matching TRBD1. The CDR3 totals 11 residues. V was pared by 6 bases and J by 6 bases, with 3 bases of the junction left unmatched. Germline-derived CDR1 and CDR2 are DFQATT and SNEGSKA (reference sequence). The CDR3 loop is CSAQQGAEQYF. The CDR3 nucleotides read TGCAGTGCGCAACAGGGGGCCGAGCAGTACTTC.